A selection of T cell receptor beta chains follows, all from one sample in a study of blood T cell repertoires in COVID-19. Data came from immunoSEQ multiplex PCR; TCRdb stores just in-frame clones and leaves some out. The data show approximately 210,000 clones, 84% seen once. What was sequenced was peripheral blood. These receptors came from a man aged 30 to 45 with active or convalescent COVID-19. The CDR3 runs from the conserved cysteine through the conserved F or W. A D gene is named only where the DNA matches it firmly. Clone size is shown for a subset of rows, as once, few, many or a class of expanded clone.

TRBV5-4	TRBJ2-1	TRBD2	.	TGTGCCAGCAGCCCACCGGGAGGGGCTAATGAGCAGTTCTTC	CASSPPGGANEQFF
TRBV6-2/TRBV6-3	TRBJ1-1	TRBD1	.	TGTGCCAGCAGTCCGTCGGGACAGAGGAACACTGAAGCTTTCTTT	CASSPSGQRNTEAFF
TRBV29-1	TRBJ1-1	.	once	TGCAGCGTTGTCGGGAAAACGAACACTGAAGCTTTCTTT	CSVVGKTNTEAFF
TRBV19	TRBJ2-2	TRBD2	.	TGTGCCAGTACGCGGGAGAGGTACACCGGGGAGCTGTTTTTT	CASTRERYTGELFF
TRBV29-1	TRBJ1-3	.	.	TGCAGCGTTGGGGCAGCTGGAAACACCATATATTTT	CSVGAAGNTIYF
TRBV5-1	TRBJ2-1	TRBD2	.	TGCGCCAGCAGTAGTAAGGTGGCGAGCGGGGGGTCAAATGAGCAGTTCTTC	CASSSKVASGGSNEQFF
TRBV7-2	TRBJ1-2	.	.	TGTGCCAGCAGCACGGACAGCTCCTATGGCTACACCTTC	CASSTDSSYGYTF
TRBV7-2	TRBJ2-1	TRBD2	once	TGTGCCAGCAGCCCCGCCGCCCTCCTAGCGGGGGGGCCGGCCGAGCAGTTCTTC	CASSPAALLAGGPAEQFF
TRBV2	TRBJ1-5	TRBD1	.	TGTGCCAGCCGGGACAGCGCACAGCCCCAGCATTTT	CASRDSAQPQHF
TRBV7-2	TRBJ2-1	TRBD1	.	TGTGCCAGCAGCTTATGGACAGGGAAAGGGAATGAGCAGTTCTTC	CASSLWTGKGNEQFF
TRBV2	TRBJ1-6	.	.	TGTGCCAGCAGCCGGTGGGGGGAACAGAATAATTCACCCCTCCACTTT	CASSRWGEQNNSPLHF
TRBV19	TRBJ1-1	.	.	TGTGCCAGTAGCCCACAGGGCACTGAAGCTTTCTTT	CASSPQGTEAFF
TRBV11-1	TRBJ2-4	TRBD1	.	TGTGCCAGCAGCGTTGGGACAGGGGGCGTCAAAAACATTCAGTACTTC	CASSVGTGGVKNIQYF
TRBV14	TRBJ2-1	.	few	TGTGCCAGCAGCCAAGGTTCGCCCTCCAGCTACAATGAGCAGTTCTTC	CASSQGSPSSYNEQFF
TRBV7-9	TRBJ2-2	TRBD2	few	TGTGCCAGCAGCCCGGAACTAGCGGGGAACACCGGGGAGCTGTTTTTT	CASSPELAGNTGELFF
TRBV25-1	TRBJ2-5	.	.	TGTGCCAGCAGTGAATGGGAAGGACATCGGGAGACCCAGTACTTC	CASSEWEGHRETQYF
TRBV4-2	TRBJ2-7	TRBD2	.	TGTGCCAGCAGCCAAGATCCCCGGGAGGGCCGCGGGCAGTACTTC	CASSQDPREGRGQYF
TRBV7-8	TRBJ2-5	TRBD1	.	TGTGCCAGCAGCTTCGACAGGGACGAGACCCAGTACTTC	CASSFDRDETQYF
TRBV4-2	TRBJ1-4	.	.	TGTGCCAGCAGCCAAGAACTGAACGAAAAACTGTTTTTT	CASSQELNEKLFF
TRBV6-5	TRBJ1-1	TRBD1	few	TGTGCCAGCACCGGGCGGCAGGGGGGAACTGAAGCTTTCTTT	CASTGRQGGTEAFF
TRBV6-2/TRBV6-3	TRBJ2-7	.	.	TGTGCCAGCAGTTCTTCCGGGACTCCAACTTCCTACGAGCAGTACTTC	CASSSSGTPTSYEQYF
TRBV2	TRBJ1-1	TRBD1	.	TGTGCCAGCAGTGAAGCGCTTCCGGGACAGGGGGGAACTGAAGCTTTCTTT	CASSEALPGQGGTEAFF
TRBV27	TRBJ2-7	.	.	TGTGCCAGCAGGGAGGACGTTTCCTACGAGCAGTACTTC	CASREDVSYEQYF
TRBV4-1	TRBJ1-5	TRBD1	.	TGCGCCAGCAGCCAAGGCCCCAAGGACAGGGCTTTTAATAGCAATCAGCCCCAGCATTTT	CASSQGPKDRAFNSNQPQHF
TRBV19	TRBJ1-2	.	.	TGTGCCAGTAGTCCCGTGGAGGGGCGTTTCGGGGGCTACACCTTC	CASSPVEGRFGGYTF
TRBV9	TRBJ1-3	.	few	TGTGCCAGCAGCGGGGAGGGGTGGCACACCATATATTTT	CASSGEGWHTIYF
TRBV9	TRBJ1-6	.	.	TGTGCCAGCAGCGCCCAGGCCATGCTCTATAATTCACCCCTCCACTTT	CASSAQAMLYNSPLHF
TRBV7-3	TRBJ2-7	.	.	TGTGCCAGCAGCTTAGGCAGGGTAGGAGACGAGCAGTACTTC	CASSLGRVGDEQYF
TRBV6-2/TRBV6-3	TRBJ2-3	TRBD2	.	TGTGCCAGCAGTTGGACTAGCGGGAGCACAGATACGCAGTATTTT	CASSWTSGSTDTQYF
TRBV19	TRBJ1-4	.	few	TGTGCCACCGGGACTGCCTGGAATGAAAAACTGTTTTTT	CATGTAWNEKLFF
TRBV5-1	TRBJ2-2	.	.	TGCGCCAGCAGCCGCCGGCAGGGGAACACCGGGGAGCTGTTTTTT	CASSRRQGNTGELFF
TRBV7-6	TRBJ2-2	.	.	TGTGCCAGCAGCCGTGACAGAATTGGTAACACCGGGGAGCTGTTTTTT	CASSRDRIGNTGELFF
TRBV29-1	TRBJ2-7	.	.	TGCAGCGTCCGGGGAGGATACGAGCAGTACTTC	CSVRGGYEQYF
TRBV9	TRBJ1-3	.	once	TGTGCCAGCAGCGAGGGGAACAGGGGAAACACCATATATTTT	CASSEGNRGNTIYF
TRBV15	TRBJ1-1	TRBD1	.	TGTGCCACCAGCAGAGGTCCGGACAGGGGCGCTGAAGCTTTCTTT	CATSRGPDRGAEAFF
TRBV7-2	TRBJ2-5	.	.	TGTGCCAGCACCTCGGACTACGGGCAAGAGACCCAGTACTTC	CASTSDYGQETQYF
TRBV11-2	TRBJ2-7	TRBD2	.	TGTGCCAGCAGCTTAGTAGGACTAGCGGACGAGCAGTACTTC	CASSLVGLADEQYF
TRBV3-1/TRBV3-2	TRBJ2-3	.	.	TGTGCCAGCAGCTTATCCCAGTCGCAGTATTTT	CASSLSQSQYF
TRBV3-1/TRBV3-2	TRBJ2-2	.	.	TGTGCCAGCACCCTACGTTCTGGTGGTGGCGGGGAGCTGTTTTTT	CASTLRSGGGGELFF
TRBV9	TRBJ2-5	.	.	TGTGCCAGCAGCGGGGAGGGGGGCGGGGAGACCCAGTACTTC	CASSGEGGGETQYF
TRBV18	TRBJ2-1	TRBD1	.	TGTGCCAGCTCACCCCAGGGACAGGGTCCGCCTAGGGATGAGCAGTTCTTC	CASSPQGQGPPRDEQFF
TRBV18	TRBJ1-5	.	.	TGTGCCAGCTCACGGGCACCAAATCAGCCCCAGCATTTT	CASSRAPNQPQHF
TRBV6-5	TRBJ1-2	.	.	TGTGCCAGCAGGAGGGACACTGGCTACACCTTC	CASRRDTGYTF
TRBV3-1/TRBV3-2	TRBJ2-7	.	.	TGTGCCAGCAGCCAAGGTTGGGGAGGCAGCGAGCAGTACTTC	CASSQGWGGSEQYF
TRBV5-4	TRBJ1-2	.	.	TGTGCCAGCCAAGGACAGAGCTATGGCTACACCTTC	CASQGQSYGYTF
TRBV7-9	TRBJ2-3	.	.	TGTGCCAGCAGCCCCCGAGCCACAGATACGCAGTATTTT	CASSPRATDTQYF
TRBV2	TRBJ1-1	.	once	TGTGCCAGCAGAGATTCGCGGGGGACGGAGAACACTGAAGCTTTCTTT	CASRDSRGTENTEAFF
TRBV7-5	TRBJ2-1	.	.	.	CARSLVGPGTSGPGHYNEQFF
TRBV9	TRBJ1-6	.	.	TGTGCCAGCAGCATCGAGCCGGGAGCCGATTCACCCCTCCACTTT	CASSIEPGADSPLHF